This T cell receptor (beta chain) was observed in a study of blood T cell repertoires in COVID-19. Looking at the study overall: The samples span acute and convalescent COVID-19 from the United States, Italy and Spain.

V shed 2 bases and J shed 1 base, with 20 bases lying between them. Germline V gene lookup returns CDR1 MNHEY and CDR2 SMNVEV (reference sequence). CDR3 length: 18 amino acids. In the authors' workflow: Amplifying reference gene primers gave estimates of nucleated cell counts. Clones were read by immunoSEQ multiplex PCR, and TCRdb kept only the in-frame ones, dropping some. V and J calls and clone size follow that table, whereas D and trimming were derived from the DNA. In the table there are roughly 66,000 clones, about 90% of which are singletons. The count of this clone is one. The receptor was isolated from a human donor in a cohort sampled during active COVID-19. The chain uses TRBV27 and TRBJ1-1, with no clear D. The sequenced sample was peripheral blood. CDR3 sequence (DNA): TGTGCCAGCAGTTTACTTATCTCAGACGGGAACCCGAACACTGAAGCTTTCTTT. Its translation is CASSLLISDGNPNTEAFF.